Presented here are 10 T cell receptor beta chains from one specimen sequenced in a study of T cell clonality in common variable immunodeficiency. Data came from immunoSEQ multiplex PCR; TCRdb stores just in-frame clones and leaves some out. The data show about 81,000 clones, none appearing only once, with over 0.7% held by the ten largest. Sequences were obtained from peripheral blood mononuclear cells. The receptors shown here come from a person aged 18 to 70 in good health.

In its sample, this clone was seen many times. Sequencing ends 3 residues short of the CDR3 end; the germline J gene provides the rest. The chain uses TRBV12-3 or TRBV12-4 and TRBJ2-7, with D possibly TRBD2 on 6 matching bases. This CDR3 has 17 residues. V gave up 2 bases and J gave up 6 bases, with 23 bases separating them. CDR3 DNA, as far as it was read: TGTGCCAGCAGTTTAATCCGCCCCCCTAGATGGAGGGGCGAG. Its protein product is CASSLIRPPRWRGE. In full, the CDR3 is CASSLIRPPRWRGEQYF.

This clone was seen at least ten times. Read sequence stops 3 residues before the CDR3 end, and the germline J gene provides the missing end. The chain combines TRBV6-2 or TRBV6-3 with TRBJ2-7; 9 nucleotides agree with TRBD2. CDR1 MNHEY and CDR2 SVGEGT come from the germline V gene. The CDR3 consists of 15 residues. J gave up 3 bases and V 6 bases, and 9 bases lay outside the gene matches. Partial CDR3 DNA: TGTGCCAGCAGCCAGACGGGACTAGCAGACTACGAG. This encodes CASSQTGLADYE. The entire CDR3 sequence reads CASSQTGLADYEQYF.

This clone was detected many times. Read sequence stops 3 residues before the CDR3 end, and the germline J gene provides the missing end. V is TRBV7-2 and J is TRBJ2-3, with 10 bases identical to TRBD2. The germline V gene has CDR1 SGHTA and CDR2 FQGNSA. V lost 9 bases, J lost 1 base, and 7 bases stayed unmatched. The CDR3 totals 15 residues. The part of the CDR3 DNA that was read is TGTGCCAGTGTTCCTAGCGGGGGTCGCACAGATACG. It codes for CASVPSGGRTDT. The whole CDR3 region reads CASVPSGGRTDTQYF. Full variable domain (remainder filled in from reference TRBV7-2 and TRBJ2-3): GAGVSQSPSNKVTEKGKDVELRCDPISGHTALYWYRQSLGQGLEFLIYFQGNSAPDKSGLPSDRFSAERTGGSVSTLTIQRTQQEDSAVYLCASVPSGGRTDTQYFGPGTRLTVL.

Many counts were recorded for this clone. CDR3 region: CANGRTSGSYEQFF. The CDR3 bases that were read are TGTGCCAACGGTCGGACTAGCGGGAGCTATGAG. J is TRBJ2-1 and V is TRBV28; TRBD2 matches at 13 bases. The read ends 3 residues early relative to the CDR3; the germline J gene fills the gap. The V gene end was trimmed by 10 bases and the J gene end by 8 bases; junction bases not matched to a gene: 8. CDR3 length: 14 amino acids. The germline CDR1 and CDR2 sequences are MDHEN and SYDVKM.

This clone came up many times. The sequence runs out 3 residues before the end of the CDR3; the remainder is reconstructed from the germline J gene. The rearrangement uses TRBV19 and TRBJ2-4; 9 bases map to TRBD2. The V segment lost 8 bases and the J segment 5 bases; nucleotides outside the gene matches: 16. There are 17 residues in the CDR3. Germline V CDR1 and CDR2: LNHDA, SQIVND (reference sequence). The chain's CDR3 is CASSFPLGGGGENIQYF. Incomplete CDR3 DNA: TGTGCCAGTTCTTTCCCCCTAGGCGGGGGGGGTGAAAACATT.

This clone has a count of ten or more. The CDR3 goes on 3 residues after the read ends, and that part is filled in from the germline J gene. The rearrangement uses TRBV18 and TRBJ2-7; TRBD2 matches at 8 bases. V shed 6 bases and J 6 bases; nucleotides not matched to a gene: 4. This CDR3 has 12 amino acids. CDR1 is KGHSH, CDR2 LQKENI, per germline. The CDR3 sequence: CASSPSGSEQYF. The sequenced CDR3 bases are TGTGCCAGCTCCCCAAGCGGGAGCGAG.

This clone was recorded many times. The read finishes 3 residues shy of the CDR3 end, and the germline J gene is used to complete it. V gene TRBV19 combines with J gene TRBJ2-7; 10 bases are shared with TRBD1. The ends lost 3 bases at V and 2 bases at J; junction bases unmatched: 7. The CDR3 runs to 16 residues. Germline CDR1 and CDR2: LNHDA and SQIVND (reference sequence). CDR3 DNA, as far as it was read: TGTGCCAGTAGTATTTTTTCAGGACAGGGGGCCTACGAG. Protein: CASSIFSGQGAYE. The CDR3 in full is CASSIFSGQGAYEQYF.

This clone was counted a few times. The DNA ends 3 residues before the CDR3 does, and the rest of the CDR3 is filled in from the germline J gene. The chain recombines TRBV19 with TRBJ2-7; D is unresolved. V lost 7 bases and J 2 bases, leaving 21 bases between the germline ends. Germline assignment: CDR1 LNHDA and CDR2 SQIVND (reference sequence). The CDR3 length is 16 residues. CDR3 sequence: CASTPRSACSTYEQYF. Partial CDR3 DNA: TGTGCCAGTACCCCCCGTAGTGCCTGTTCGACCTACGAG.

This clone was recorded many times. The read gets to within 3 residues of the CDR3 end, and the germline J gene fills in the rest. The chain joins TRBV5-1 to TRBJ2-5, with 7 positions matching TRBD1. This CDR3 comprises 15 residues. Unmatched junction bases numbered 7, after V lost 4 bases and J lost 1 base. Per germline, CDR1 SGHRS and CDR2 YFSETQ. CDR3: CASSPRQGTQETQYF. The part of the CDR3 DNA that was read is TGCGCCAGCAGCCCCAGACAGGGAACCCAAGAGACC.

This clone was detected many times. The CDR3 extends 3 residues past the end of the read, so its final part is completed from the germline J gene. The chain combines TRBV5-1 with TRBJ2-1, with TRBD2 matching 9 bases. There are 13 residues in the CDR3. With V trimmed by 4 bases and J by 4 bases, 0 bases remained unmatched. CDR1 is SGHRS and CDR2 is YFSETQ in the germline V gene. CDR3 bases read: TGCGCCAGCAGCGGACTAGCGTACAATGAG. As protein: CASSGLAYNE. The full-length CDR3 reads as CASSGLAYNEQFF.